This T cell receptor (beta chain) came from a study of CD8+CD57+ T cells in acquired aplastic anemia. Overall study context: Isolated CD4+ and CD8+ cells, once sorted, yielded DNA averaging roughly 3 ug. The study's findings and limits: Patients had fewer than 35 CD8+ CDR3 sequences in common with controls (the shared set).

Patients included in sequencing had previously demonstrated CD8+CD57+ cell expansion by flow cytometry. Among the patients, all had severe acquired aplastic anemia. Worth noting for this clonotype: The antigen remains unidentified.

V dropped 6 bases and J dropped 0 bases, with 18 bases sitting between them. This CDR3 has 15 amino acids. In germline, CDR1 is DFQATT, CDR2 SNEGSKA (reference sequence). Genomic DNA templated the TCR beta VDJ and CDR3 profiling. TCRdb re-analysed the reads in MiXCR, keeping a single row per CDR3 protein. The table lists hundreds of thousands of distinct CDR3 sequences, approximately 58% of them singletons. The source of this sequence is a human donor with aplastic anemia. Material: sorted CD4+, CD8+, or CD8+CD57+ T cells (not recorded which) from PBMCs. The chain has TRBV20-1 and TRBJ2-7, with D perhaps TRBD1 (6 bases). In DNA, the CDR3 is TGCAGTGCCGGGACACCCAGAGTAGGCTCCTACGAGCAGTACTTC. This gives the protein CSAGTPRVGSYEQYF.